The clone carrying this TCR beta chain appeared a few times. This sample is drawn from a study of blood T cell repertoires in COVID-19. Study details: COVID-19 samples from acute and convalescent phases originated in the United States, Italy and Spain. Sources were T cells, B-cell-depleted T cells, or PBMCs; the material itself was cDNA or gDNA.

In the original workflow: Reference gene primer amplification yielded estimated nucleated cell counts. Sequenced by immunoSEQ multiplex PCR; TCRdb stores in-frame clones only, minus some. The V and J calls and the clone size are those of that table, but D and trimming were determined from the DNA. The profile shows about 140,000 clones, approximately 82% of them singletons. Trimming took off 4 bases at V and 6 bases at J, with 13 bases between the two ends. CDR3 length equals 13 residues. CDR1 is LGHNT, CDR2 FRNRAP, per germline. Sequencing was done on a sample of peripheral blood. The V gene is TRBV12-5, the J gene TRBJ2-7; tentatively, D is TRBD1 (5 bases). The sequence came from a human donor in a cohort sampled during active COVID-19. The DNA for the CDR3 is TGTGCTAGTGGTTACGACAGTATCGGCGAGCAGTACTTC. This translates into CASGYDSIGEQYF. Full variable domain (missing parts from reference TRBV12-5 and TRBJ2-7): DARVTQTPRHKVTEMGQEVTMRCQPILGHNTVFWYRQTMMQGLELLAYFRNRAPLDDSGMPKDRFSAEMPDATLATLKIQPSEPRDSAVYFCASGYDSIGEQYFGPGTRLTVT.